The present entry profiles one T cell receptor beta chain with its context. Its target is unknown. Trimming pared 2 bases from V and 4 bases from J, leaving 26 bases between. CDR1 is DFQATT, CDR2 SNEGSKA, per germline (reference sequence). The CDR3 totals 18 residues. The sample is drawn from a study of early T cells in non-severe SARS-CoV-2 infection. General study points: Anti-spike CD8 specificities were favored by VDJdb matching, whose results missed private and CD4 specificities.

Individual cDNA molecules carried attached unique molecular identifiers. TCRdb re-called the 5' RACE reads with MiXCR, one entry per CDR3 protein. The data contain around 58,000 distinct CDR3 sequences, around 8.3% of them singletons. The chain uses TRBV20-1 and TRBJ1-2, with D tentatively TRBD1 (5 bases). This clonotype was sampled from an adult who was a healthcare worker with PCR-confirmed SARS-CoV-2 infection or an uninfected control (not recorded which). The starting material was whole blood, obtained at baseline. In nucleotides, the CDR3 is TGCAGTGCTAGAAACAGGATATCGAGATCATCCCCAATCTATGGCTACACCTTC. Residues: CSARNRISRSSPIYGYTF.